This entry is about one T cell receptor beta chain. Its antigen is still unknown. This entry belongs to a study of cytomegalovirus exposure and HLA in healthy donors. Notes on the study in general: Several top significant clusters appeared, in a later analysis, to be linked to common viral pathogens.

PCR involved 60 Vbeta and 13 Jbeta primers. Sequencing used immunoSEQ multiplex PCR; TCRdb keeps in-frame clones, though not all of them. The sample has approximately 150,000 clones; around 82% are singletons. CDR3 length: 12 amino acids. The V and J ends lost 10 bases and 4 bases, in that order; junction bases with no gene match: 6. Germline V lookup: CDR1 SNHLY, CDR2 FYNNEI. Sequenced material: PBMCs. This TCR came from a man between 25 and 39 years old in good health and CMV-seronegative. J is TRBJ1-2 and V is TRBV2; 7 nucleotides align to TRBD1. The chain's CDR3 is CATKTGTYGYTF. CDR3 in DNA: TGTGCCACCAAGACAGGGACCTATGGCTACACCTTC. Variable domain in full (rest from reference TRBV2 and TRBJ1-2): EPEVTQTPSHQVTQMGQEVILRCVPISNHLYFYWYRQILGQKVEFLVSFYNNEISEKSEIFDDQFSVERPDGSNFTLKIRSTKLEDSAMYFCATKTGTYGYTFGSGTRLTVV.